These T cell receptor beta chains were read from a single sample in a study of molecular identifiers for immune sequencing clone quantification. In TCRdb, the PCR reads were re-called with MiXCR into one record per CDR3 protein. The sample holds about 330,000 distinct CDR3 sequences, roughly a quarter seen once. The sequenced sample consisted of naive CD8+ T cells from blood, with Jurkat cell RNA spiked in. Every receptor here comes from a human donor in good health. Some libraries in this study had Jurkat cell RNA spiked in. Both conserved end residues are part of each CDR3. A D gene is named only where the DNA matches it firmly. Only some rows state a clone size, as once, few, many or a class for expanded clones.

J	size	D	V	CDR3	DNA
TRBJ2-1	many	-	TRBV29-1	CSGIGGLRNEQFF	TGCAGCGGGATCGGCGGGCTGCGCAATGAGCAGTTCTTC
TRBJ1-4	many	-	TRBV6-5	CASTPGQYYNEKLFF	TGTGCCAGCACTCCAGGACAGTATTATAATGAAAAACTGTTTTTT
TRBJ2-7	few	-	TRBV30	CAWSVSVSYEQYF	TGTGCCTGGAGTGTGTCAGTATCCTACGAGCAGTACTTC
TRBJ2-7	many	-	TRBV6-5	CASSYTDSSYEQYF	TGTGCCAGCAGTTACACAGACAGCTCCTACGAGCAGTACTTC
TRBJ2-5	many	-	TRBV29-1	CSVEGNAEETQYF	TGCAGCGTTGAAGGTAACGCGGAAGAGACCCAGTACTTC
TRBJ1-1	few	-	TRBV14	CASSHPPWNTEAFF	TGTGCCAGCAGCCACCCCCCCTGGAACACTGAAGCTTTCTTT
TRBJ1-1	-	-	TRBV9	CARSVGGGEAFF	TGTGCCCGCAGCGTTGGGGGGGGTGAAGCTTTCTTT
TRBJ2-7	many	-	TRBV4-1	CASSQVSRDYEQYF	TGCGCCAGCAGCCAAGTTTCCAGGGACTACGAGCAGTACTTC
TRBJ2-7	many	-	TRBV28	CASSFRRTYEQYF	TGTGCCAGCAGTTTCCGGAGAACCTACGAGCAGTACTTC
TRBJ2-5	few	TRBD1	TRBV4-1	CASSQGARIEETQYF	TGCGCCAGCAGTCAGGGGGCGCGGATCGAAGAGACCCAGTACTTC
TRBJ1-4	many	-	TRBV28	CASSLWGDFTPSDEKLFF	TGTGCCAGCAGTTTATGGGGGGACTTTACTCCATCTGATGAAAAACTGTTTTTT
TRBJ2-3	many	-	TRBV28	CASSYTSTDTQYF	TGTGCCAGCAGTTACACTAGCACAGATACGCAGTATTTT
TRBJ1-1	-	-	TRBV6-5	CASSPQGPSDSRANTEASF	TGTGCCAGCAGCCCGCAGGGGCCCTCCGACAGCAGAGCGAACACTGAAGCTTCCTTT
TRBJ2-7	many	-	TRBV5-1	CASSSLSTQPQSF	TGCGCCAGCAGCTCCCTAAGCACCCAACCACAGAGCTTC
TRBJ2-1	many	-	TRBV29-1	CSVGGQGDGEQFF	TGCAGCGTCGGAGGGCAGGGGGACGGTGAGCAGTTCTTC
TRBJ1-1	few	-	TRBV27	CASSLSLATEAFF	TGTGCCAGCAGTTTATCCTTAGCCACTGAAGCTTTCTTT
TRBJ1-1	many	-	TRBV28	CASSLRRPLGINTEAFF	TGTGCCAGCAGTTTACGCCGGCCATTAGGGATAAACACTGAAGCTTTCTTT
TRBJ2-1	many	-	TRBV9	CASSVDYIKGNEQFF	TGTGCCAGCAGCGTTGACTATATAAAAGGGAATGAGCAGTTCTTC
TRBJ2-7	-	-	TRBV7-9	CASTTAGLSYEQYF	TGTGCCAGCACCACAGCAGGGTTATCCTACGAGCAGTACTTC
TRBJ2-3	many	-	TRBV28	CATARGLTDTQYF	TGTGCTACGGCGCGGGGTTTGACAGATACGCAGTATTTT
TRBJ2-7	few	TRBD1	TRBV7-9	CASSYGQGMGYEQYF	TGTGCCAGCAGCTACGGACAGGGGATGGGATACGAGCAGTACTTC
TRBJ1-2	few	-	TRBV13	CASSSLVVLPRITQNGYTF	TGTGCCAGCAGCTCTCTGGTGGTTTTACCGCGAATCACCCAAAATGGCTACACCTTC
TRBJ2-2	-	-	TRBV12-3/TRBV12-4	CASTNSYGELFF	TGTGCCAGCACCAACAGTTACGGGGAGCTGTTTTTT
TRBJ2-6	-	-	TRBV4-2	CASSQESPSGANVLTF	TGTGCCAGCAGCCAAGAATCCCCCTCTGGGGCCAACGTCCTGACTTTC
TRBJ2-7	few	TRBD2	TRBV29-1	CSVEGRELEQYF	TGCAGCGTTGAAGGGCGGGAGCTCGAGCAGTACTTC
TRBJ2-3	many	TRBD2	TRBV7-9	CASSSPWASGNTDTQYF	TGTGCCAGCAGCTCCCCCTGGGCTAGCGGTAACACAGATACGCAGTATTTT
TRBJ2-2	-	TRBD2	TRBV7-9	CASSSPGLANTGELFF	TGTGCCAGCAGCTCCCCGGGACTAGCTAACACCGGGGAGCTGTTTTTT
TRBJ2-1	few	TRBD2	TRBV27	CASSLVAGLFDEQFF	TGTGCCAGCAGTTTAGTAGCGGGATTGTTTGATGAGCAGTTCTTC
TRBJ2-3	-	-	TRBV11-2	CASSSYSEVDTQYF	TGTGCCAGCAGCTCGTACAGCGAAGTAGATACGCAGTATTTT
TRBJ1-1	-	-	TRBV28	CASSFRGTMNTEAFF	TGTGCCAGCAGTTTTCGCGGGACCATGAACACTGAAGCTTTCTTT
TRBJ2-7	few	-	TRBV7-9	CASSLASKYYEQYF	TGTGCCAGCAGCTTAGCGAGCAAGTACTACGAGCAGTACTTC
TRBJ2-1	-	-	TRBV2	CASRKDGSSYNEQFF	TGTGCCAGCAGGAAGGACGGTAGCTCCTACAATGAGCAGTTCTTC
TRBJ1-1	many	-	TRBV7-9	CASSFVAVMNTEAFF	TGTGCCAGCAGCTTCGTCGCAGTCATGAACACTGAAGCTTTCTTT
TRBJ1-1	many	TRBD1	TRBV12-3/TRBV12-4	CASSLTGGYTEAFF	TGTGCCAGCAGTTTGACAGGGGGATACACTGAAGCTTTCTTT
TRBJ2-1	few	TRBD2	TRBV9	CASSPGTSGARGEQFF	TGTGCCAGCAGCCCCGGGACTAGCGGGGCACGAGGTGAGCAGTTCTTC
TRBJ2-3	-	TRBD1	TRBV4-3	CASSQDPGTATDTQYF	TGCGCCAGCAGCCAAGATCCGGGGACAGCGACAGATACGCAGTATTTT
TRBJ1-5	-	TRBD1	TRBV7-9	CASSLGQGAGGPQHF	TGTGCCAGCAGCCTGGGACAGGGGGCTGGAGGGCCCCAGCATTTT
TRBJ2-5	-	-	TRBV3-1	CASSQLTGKETQYF	TGTGCCAGCAGCCAGTTAACAGGGAAAGAGACCCAGTACTTC
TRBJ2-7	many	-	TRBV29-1	CSVVSAGRYEQYF	TGCAGCGTTGTATCGGCAGGGCGTTACGAGCAGTACTTC
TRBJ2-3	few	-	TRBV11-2	CASFGGREVGDTQYF	TGTGCCAGCTTCGGGGGCAGGGAGGTTGGAGATACGCAGTATTTT
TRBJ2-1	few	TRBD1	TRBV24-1	CATSDWDRGEGEQFF	TGTGCCACCAGTGACTGGGACAGGGGAGAAGGTGAGCAGTTCTTC
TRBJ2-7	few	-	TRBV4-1	CASSQEFRESHEQYF	TGCGCCAGCAGCCAAGAATTCCGGGAGTCCCACGAGCAGTACTTC
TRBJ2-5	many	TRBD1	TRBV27	CASSSSTGVGETQYF	TGTGCCAGCAGTTCCTCTACAGGGGTCGGAGAGACCCAGTACTTC
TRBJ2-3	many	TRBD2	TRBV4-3	CASSRGLALSTDTQYF	TGCGCCAGCAGCCGGGGACTAGCGCTGAGCACAGATACGCAGTATTTT